Listed below are T cell receptor beta chains from one sample, sequenced in a study of OX40 agonist ivuxolimab in advanced cancers. Repertoires were generated with immunoSEQ multiplex PCR, while TCRdb's copy carries only in-frame clones and drops some. The repertoire holds 70,000 or so clones, with over 80% as singletons. Here the sequenced sample was CD4+ or CD8+ T cells sorted from blood, taken in a trial of the OX40 agonist ivuxolimab. These receptors all come from an adult with an advanced solid tumor such as melanoma, head and neck, liver or kidney cancer. Each CDR3 is given with its conserved first and last residue. The D gene is left open where the match is weak. Not every row has a clone size; where given, it reads once, few, many or a size class.

v_gene,abundance,j_gene,d_gene,CDR3nt,CDR3aa
TRBV28,once,TRBJ2-1,-,TGTGCCGGCGACACGGGAGAGTTCTTC,CAGDTGEFF
TRBV7-9,few,TRBJ1-5,-,TGTGCCAGCAGCGAAGGGTCAGGGGCCAGCAATCAGCCCCAGCATTTT,CASSEGSGASNQPQHF
TRBV5-1,-,TRBJ2-7,TRBD2,TGCGCCAGCACCCGGGGGGGGAATTCCAACGAGCAGTACTTC,CASTRGGNSNEQYF
TRBV2,-,TRBJ2-3,-,TGTGCCACCTCCCAGGCAGATACGCAGTATTTT,CATSQADTQYF
TRBV5-4,once,TRBJ1-2,-,TGTGCCAGCAGCTCCCCTAACGAGGCCAGGTATGGCTACACCTTC,CASSSPNEARYGYTF
TRBV23-1,-,TRBJ2-3,-,TGCGCCAGCAGACGTACCGGAGGGCTGAGCACAGATACGCAGTATTTT,CASRRTGGLSTDTQYF
TRBV19,-,TRBJ1-3,-,TGTGCCAGTAGTGACCGCGAAAGCGGCACCATATATTTT,CASSDRESGTIYF
TRBV5-4,-,TRBJ2-2,TRBD1,TGTGCCAGCAGCTCACACCGGGACAGACCTAACACCGGGGAGCTGTTTTTT,CASSSHRDRPNTGELFF
TRBV4-2,-,TRBJ2-7,TRBD1,TGTGCCAGCAGCCAAGTCGACAGGGTTAATGAGCAGTACTTC,CASSQVDRVNEQYF
TRBV18,-,TRBJ1-4,-,TGTGCCAGCTCACCACCGACGGGGGAAAAACTGTTTTTT,CASSPPTGEKLFF
TRBV9,-,TRBJ2-1,-,TGTGCCAGCAGCGTAGGTCCAGCGGGTGCCTACAATGAGCAGTTCTTC,CASSVGPAGAYNEQFF
TRBV6-1,-,TRBJ2-1,-,TGTGCCAGCAGTGACCCCTTTCGGCTTCCATCCTACAATGAGCAGTTCTTC,CASSDPFRLPSYNEQFF
TRBV27,-,TRBJ1-1,TRBD1,TGTGCCAGCAGTCCCAATGGAAGGGGGCAGCGGAACACTGAAGCTTTCTTT,CASSPNGRGQRNTEAFF
TRBV18,-,TRBJ1-6,-,TGTGCCAGCTCACCACGCGGCAGAAACTATAATTCACCCCTCCACTTT,CASSPRGRNYNSPLHF
TRBV30,-,TRBJ2-2,TRBD2,TGTGCCTGGAGGGCTCTAGCGGGAGTTGCCGGGGAGCTGTTTTTT,CAWRALAGVAGELFF
TRBV6-6,-,TRBJ2-5,-,TGTGCCAGCACCTTTAGGGAGACCCAGTACTTC,CASTFRETQYF
TRBV6-1,-,TRBJ1-3,-,TGTGCCAGCAGTGAAGCGAAAGGGTTGGGAAACACCATATATTTT,CASSEAKGLGNTIYF
TRBV11-2,-,TRBJ1-4,TRBD1,TGTGCCAGCGGTGAAGGGGGCGGATTCACTAATGAAAAACTGTTTTTT,CASGEGGGFTNEKLFF
TRBV6-5,-,TRBJ1-1,TRBD1,TGTGCCAGCATGACAGGGCAGGAGAACACTGAAGCTTTCTTT,CASMTGQENTEAFF
TRBV11-2,-,TRBJ2-1,-,TGTGCCAGCAGCCGAAACTCCGGGGCCTACAATGAGCAGTTCTTC,CASSRNSGAYNEQFF
TRBV28,-,TRBJ2-3,TRBD2,TGTGTTTCAAGGGCGGGGGGCCAAAATACGCAGTATTTT,CVSRAGGQNTQYF
TRBV5-8,-,TRBJ1-5,-,TGTGCCAGCAGCAGGGGAGAGGGCCAGCCCCAGCATTTT,CASSRGEGQPQHF
TRBV7-3,-,TRBJ2-7,TRBD1,TGTGCCAGCAGCCTAGGGGGCGCGGGCTACGAGCAGTACTTC,CASSLGGAGYEQYF
TRBV5-4,-,TRBJ1-2,-,TGTGCCAGCAGCTCTCCAACAGGCCCCTATGGCTACACCTTC,CASSSPTGPYGYTF
TRBV7-9,-,TRBJ1-5,TRBD1,TGTGCCAGCAGCTCCGGACAGGGGCCCCGTCAGCCCCAGCATTTT,CASSSGQGPRQPQHF
TRBV10-3,-,TRBJ1-1,-,TGTGCCACCCCGACAGCGAACACTGAAGCTTTCTTT,CATPTANTEAFF
TRBV10-3,-,TRBJ1-1,-,TGTGCCATCAGTGAGCCAAGGGGGACTACGGTCACTGAAGCTTTCTTT,CAISEPRGTTVTEAFF
TRBV6-4,-,TRBJ2-5,TRBD2,TGTGCCAGCTCCCCGACTAGCGATGGGACCCAGTACTTC,CASSPTSDGTQYF
TRBV29-1,-,TRBJ2-3,TRBD2,TGCAGCGTTGAAGATCTGGGACTAGCGGGAAGGGGGGCAGATACGCAGTATTTT,CSVEDLGLAGRGADTQYF
TRBV7-8,-,TRBJ2-1,TRBD2,TGTGCCAGCAGCTTAAAACTAGCGGGAGGGTTTTTCTACAATGAGCAGTTCTTC,CASSLKLAGGFFYNEQFF
TRBV7-3,-,TRBJ1-5,-,TGTGCCAGCAGCTTTACAGGCCTCGGGCAGCCCCAGCATTTT,CASSFTGLGQPQHF
TRBV28,-,TRBJ1-4,TRBD1,TGTGCCAGCAGAGCCGGGACAGGGGATGAAAAACTGTTTTTT,CASRAGTGDEKLFF
TRBV11-2,-,TRBJ2-3,TRBD1,TGTGCCAGCAGCTTAGCGGGCAGGGGGCAGGGGTTGACGGGTACGCAGTATTTT,CASSLAGRGQGLTGTQYF
TRBV7-2,-,TRBJ2-1,TRBD2,TGTGCCAGCAGCCCTCGTAGCGGGGCAGTAGGTGAGCAGTTCTTC,CASSPRSGAVGEQFF
TRBV14,once,TRBJ2-2,-,TGTGCCAGCAGCCTCAGGGTGCCCGGGGAGCTGTTTTTT,CASSLRVPGELFF
TRBV19,-,TRBJ1-5,TRBD1,TGTGCCAGTAGTCCTGGGACAGCTAATCAGCCCCAGCATTTT,CASSPGTANQPQHF
TRBV7-2,-,TRBJ1-1,TRBD1,TGTGCCAGCAGTCTCACAGGGGGCGGTGTGAACACTGAAGCTTTCTTT,CASSLTGGGVNTEAFF
TRBV25-1,-,TRBJ2-3,TRBD1,TGTGCCAGCAGTGGAATAGGACAGGGAAGCCCAGATACGCAGTATTTT,CASSGIGQGSPDTQYF
TRBV19,-,TRBJ1-3,-,TGTGCCAGTAGTATAGATCGTCCGGGCAATATTGGAAACACCATATATTTT,CASSIDRPGNIGNTIYF
TRBV14,-,TRBJ1-5,-,TGTGCCAGCAGCCAATCGGGAATTAATCAGCCCCAGCATTTT,CASSQSGINQPQHF
TRBV5-1,-,TRBJ1-2,-,TGCGCCAGCAGCCTGGACCAAAACAATGGCTACACCTTC,CASSLDQNNGYTF
TRBV5-5,-,TRBJ2-5,-,TGTGCCAGCAGCTGGGGACATCAAGAGACCCAGTACTTC,CASSWGHQETQYF
TRBV6-1,-,TRBJ2-5,-,TGTGCCAGCAGTCCGGACCTCCCAGGGACCCAGTACTTC,CASSPDLPGTQYF
TRBV7-9,few,TRBJ1-1,-,TGTGCCAGCAGCTTAGACCTCAGGGGCCCTGAAGCTTTCTTT,CASSLDLRGPEAFF
TRBV5-6,-,TRBJ1-4,-,TGTGCCAGCAGCTTGGGAGGCGGCAGCTCAGGAGAAAAACTGTTTTTT,CASSLGGGSSGEKLFF